Included here is one TCR beta chain sequence, with context. Its antigen is still unknown. The data are from a study of identical twins. Notes on the study in general: Modelling underestimated the level of out-of-frame TCR alpha sharing observed in monozygotic twins. The abundant beta clonotypes from cord blood had fewer insertions, and memory repertoires had none of this. Because invariant MAIT and iNKT cells could be present, zero-insertion analyses could be partly confounded.

One entry per CDR3 protein results from TCRdb running MiXCR on the 5' RACE reads. The table records nearly 900,000 distinct CDR3 sequences, around 12% of them present only once. V gave up 9 bases and J gave up 6 bases; unmatched junction bases: 5. This CDR3 has 14 residues. Germline CDR1 is MNHEY and CDR2 is SMNVEV (reference sequence). This same sample was also part of a study on yellow fever vaccine responses in identical twins. As reported in that work: Among the twins, the vaccine T cell response reportedly seemed partly convergent and partly personalized.

The chain employs TRBV27 and TRBJ2-2; 12 bases are shared with TRBD2. The specimen was PBMCs. This receptor was identified in a woman aged 18-30 years in good health. The CDR3 protein is CASSSGGASGELFF. The CDR3 DNA is TGTGCCAGTTCTAGCGGGGGGGCCTCCGGGGAGCTGTTTTTT.